The entry below describes one T cell receptor (beta chain). Its antigen remains unknown. Donation came from healthy HIV-negative adults that had no recent acute infections or vaccinations. With 5 bases removed from V and 4 bases from J, the gap between germline ends came to 12 bases. Germline assignment: CDR1 MDHEN and CDR2 SYDVKM. CDR3 size: 13 residues. Profiling relied on immunoSEQ multiplex PCR, and the TCRdb table lists in-frame clones only, not all of them. The data hold 2 million to 2.5 million clones, with about 94% observed a single time. These data originate in a study of shared clonotypes between healthy human individuals. Study-level points and caveats: It was only blood that was sampled, and tissue repertoires likely differ. The study drew on few donors, limiting represented genetic and exposure-history diversity.

Material: naive CD4+ T cells sorted from blood. Subset here: CD45RA+ positively selected. The chain couples TRBV28 to TRBJ2-7; D is undetermined. This TCR was sampled from a man between 18 and 35 years old in good health. The CDR3 nucleotides read TGTGCCAGCAGTGCCCCAGCGACTTACGAGCAGTACTTC. It yields the protein CASSAPATYEQYF.